The next 19 T cell receptor beta chains were all read from a single sample in a study of CD8 T cells in ankylosing spondylitis. TCRdb ran MiXCR on the 5' RACE reads and lists one entry per CDR3 protein. The profile covers tens of thousands of distinct CDR3 sequences, with approximately 5.3% appearing a single time and around 2% taken by the ten largest. The sequenced sample was blood, either unsorted or a sorted T cell fraction (not recorded which). The origin of the receptors is a male donor with ankylosing spondylitis or in good health (not recorded which).

The table lists this clonotype with many counts. This sequence joins TRBV7-2 and TRBJ2-1; D is undetermined. From germline, CDR1 is SGHTA and CDR2 FQGNSA. The CDR3 is 15 residues long. V was pared by 2 bases and J by 0 bases, with 8 bases between. The CDR3 DNA reads as TGTGCCAGCAGCTTAACGTGGGGCTCCTACAATGAGCAGTTCTTC. Residues: CASSLTWGSYNEQFF.

This clonotype appeared many times. The V and J genes are TRBV12-3 or TRBV12-4 and TRBJ1-1, with D maybe TRBD1 (5 bases). This CDR3 has 15 amino acids. Trimming took 3 bases from V and 1 from J, leaving 12 bases between them. The CDR3 sequence: CASSLSQGTNTEAFF. DNA for the CDR3: TGTGCCAGCAGTTTGTCGCAGGGCACGAACACTGAAGCTTTCTTT.

This clonotype occurred once. The junction and the germline gene differ at one end; a read error may be behind it. This rearrangement joins TRBV10-3 to TRBJ2-4, with 11 bases identical to TRBD2. This CDR3 is 18 amino acids long. The germline CDR1 and CDR2 sequences are ENHRY and SYGVKD. CDR3 sequence reads: CAFSFRTSGRTPKNIQYF. CDR3 coding DNA: TGTGCCTTCAGTTTTAGGACTAGCGGGCGGACTCCCAAAAACATTCAGTACTTC.

This chain links TRBV12-3 or TRBV12-4 with TRBJ2-3; D tentatively reads TRBD1 or TRBD2 (5 bases each). This CDR3 region has 16 residues. V was pared by 4 bases and J by 1 base, with 15 bases between. The CDR3 protein is CASSSSRGSGTDTQYF. CDR3 coding DNA: TGTGCCAGCAGTTCCTCCCGGGGCTCAGGCACAGATACGCAGTATTTT.

This clonotype occurred many times. The chain recombines TRBV20-1 with TRBJ1-5; D gene uncertain. V gave up 2 bases and J gave up 4 bases, with 18 bases separating them. The CDR3 is made up of 16 amino acids. The V gene's germline CDR1 is DFQATT and CDR2 SNEGSKA (reference sequence). The CDR3 here is CSARRTGRKENQPQHF. The CDR3 nucleotides are TGCAGTGCTAGAAGAACGGGTCGGAAGGAAAATCAGCCCCAGCATTTT.

This clonotype was counted at least ten times. V gene TRBV13 combines with J gene TRBJ2-7, with D tentatively TRBD2 (6 bases). The germline gives CDR1 PRHDT, CDR2 FYEKMQ (reference sequence). V shed 2 bases and J shed 0 bases, with 14 bases lying between them. The length of the CDR3 is 16 residues. CDR3 in amino acids: CASSLMGGPSSYEQYF. CDR3 DNA sequence: TGTGCCAGCAGCTTAATGGGGGGACCGAGCTCCTACGAGCAGTACTTC. The full variable domain, its missing parts supplied by reference TRBV13 and TRBJ2-7, is AAGVIQSPRHLIKEKRETATLKCYPIPRHDTVYWYQQGPGQDPQFLISFYEKMQSDKGSIPDRFSAQQFSDYHSELNMSSLELGDSALYFCASSLMGGPSSYEQYFGPGTRLTVT.

This clonotype showed up many times. The gene calls are TRBV12-3 or TRBV12-4 and TRBJ2-2; D is perhaps TRBD2 (5 bases). V lost 3 bases and J 3 bases, leaving 11 bases between the germline ends. The CDR3 is 15 amino acids. CDR3 nucleotide sequence: TGTGCCAGCAGTTTGGTACTAGACTACACCGGGGAGCTGTTTTTT. Its protein is CASSLVLDYTGELFF.

This clonotype was counted many times. The CDR3 DNA reads TGTGCCAGCAGTTCAGGGTCAGGGGATTCTTCCGGGGAGCTGTTTTTT. Protein product: CASSSGSGDSSGELFF. The chain employs TRBV27 and TRBJ2-2; D may be TRBD1 (6 bases). Per germline, CDR1 MNHEY and CDR2 SMNVEV (reference sequence). Trimming removed 4 bases at V and 6 bases at J, with 18 bases between. The CDR3 sequence is 16 residues long.

This clonotype was seen ten or more times. J is TRBJ2-2 and V is TRBV4-1; 8 bases agree with TRBD2. Germline V gene data show CDR1 as MGHRA and CDR2 as YSYEKL. The CDR3 is made up of 15 amino acids. V dropped 6 bases and J dropped 6; count of bases not matched to a gene: 9. The CDR3 DNA follows: TGCGCCAGCAGACTAAGCGGGGGCAATGCCGGGGAGCTGTTTTTT. Its translation: CASRLSGGNAGELFF.

This clonotype was picked up many times. The V gene is TRBV6-1, the J gene TRBJ1-4, with TRBD1 as a possible D gene (5 bases). The CDR3 spans 15 residues. Germline CDR1 reads MNHNS; CDR2 reads SASEGT. V lost 5 bases and J 3 bases, leaving 13 bases between the germline ends. CDR3: CASSKGGTANEKLFF. The CDR3 nucleotides read TGTGCCAGCAGTAAGGGAGGGACGGCTAATGAAAAACTGTTTTTT.

This clonotype was detected many times. The rearrangement links TRBV6-1 to TRBJ2-7, with TRBD2 matching 7 bases. The CDR3 spans 15 residues. In germline, CDR1 is MNHNS, CDR2 SASEGT. V was clipped by 5 bases and J by 3 bases; unmatched bases: 10. The CDR3 DNA follows: TGTGCCAGCAGTCATGGGGGGGGACTCTACTACGAGCAGTACTTC. This encodes CASSHGGGLYYEQYF.

There are many counts of this clonotype. The genes are TRBV10-1 and TRBJ2-3, with 12 bases that match TRBD1. The CDR3 is 17 residues long. The ends lost 2 bases at V and 4 bases at J; junction bases unmatched: 7. Germline loops: CDR1 WNHNN, CDR2 SYGVQD (reference sequence). The chain's CDR3 is CASSELPGQGAADTQYF. The CDR3 DNA follows: TGCGCCAGCAGTGAGCTCCCGGGACAGGGGGCCGCAGATACGCAGTATTTT.

This rearrangement joins TRBV5-1 to TRBJ1-4, with 9 bases fitting TRBD1. The CDR3 is 14 residues long. The V and J ends lost 5 bases and 5 bases, in that order; junction bases with no gene match: 4. The germline V gene has CDR1 SGHRS and CDR2 YFSETQ. CDR3 bases: TGCGCCAGCAGTCAACAGGGGGCGAATGAAAAACTGTTTTTT. Protein product: CASSQQGANEKLFF. The full variable domain, rest sourced from reference TRBV5-1 and TRBJ1-4, is KAGVTQTPRYLIKTRGQQVTLSCSPISGHRSVSWYQQTPGQGLQFLFEYFSETQRNKGNFPGRFSGRQFSNSRSEMNVSTLELGDSALYLCASSQQGANEKLFFGSGTQLSVL.

This clonotype was counted many times. The DNA of the CDR3 is TGTGCCAGCAGTGCCGACACGGTCTATTCACCCCTCCACTTT. Protein product: CASSADTVYSPLHF. The V gene is TRBV12-3 or TRBV12-4, the J gene TRBJ1-6; unclear D gene. The CDR3 sequence is 14 residues long. Trimming stripped 5 bases from V and 8 bases from J, with 13 bases between.

At least ten counts were recorded for this clonotype. V and J are TRBV4-1 and TRBJ2-5; D could derive from TRBD1 or TRBD2 (6 bases each). This CDR3 spans 16 amino acids. The germline V and J ends were trimmed by 2 bases and 2 bases, with 15 bases remaining between them. CDR1 and CDR2 (germline): MGHRA, YSYEKL. In nucleotides, the CDR3 is TGCGCCAGCAGCCAACAGGGGACTGCGGGACAAGAGACCCAGTACTTC. Translating gives CASSQQGTAGQETQYF.

This clonotype was counted ten times or more. This chain's CDR3 is CASSLTSPNEQYF. Written as DNA, the CDR3 is TGTGCCAGCAGTTTAACCTCACCCAACGAGCAGTACTTC. The rearrangement joins TRBV12-3 or TRBV12-4 to TRBJ2-7, with D hard to call. Deletions cut 2 bases from V and 5 bases from J, with 10 bases between. This CDR3 is 13 amino acids long.

In this sample, this clonotype turned up many times. The V and J genes are TRBV5-1 and TRBJ1-2, with D perhaps matching TRBD1 (5 bases). Germline assignment: CDR1 SGHRS and CDR2 YFSETQ. Deletions cut 4 bases from V and 2 bases from J, with 9 bases between. This CDR3 contains 13 residues. This CDR3 reads CASSAGLNYGYTF. CDR3 nucleotides: TGCGCCAGCAGCGCAGGGTTGAACTATGGCTACACCTTC. Full variable domain (remainder filled in from reference TRBV5-1 and TRBJ1-2): KAGVTQTPRYLIKTRGQQVTLSCSPISGHRSVSWYQQTPGQGLQFLFEYFSETQRNKGNFPGRFSGRQFSNSRSEMNVSTLELGDSALYLCASSAGLNYGYTFGSGTRLTVV.

In this sample, this clonotype turned up many times. V is TRBV12-3 or TRBV12-4 and J is TRBJ2-3; 9 bases fit TRBD2. V gave up 4 bases and J gave up 6 bases; unmatched junction bases: 8. The CDR3 has 15 amino acids. The CDR3 spells CASSYGLASGDTQYF. In DNA, the CDR3 is TGTGCCAGCAGTTACGGACTAGCGTCAGGGGATACGCAGTATTTT.

This clonotype was seen at least ten times. This chain uses TRBV20-1 with TRBJ1-5; no clear D. The CDR3 runs 13 residues. Germline-derived CDR1 and CDR2 are DFQATT and SNEGSKA (reference sequence). V lost 2 bases and J lost 0, with 5 bases in between. CDR3 bases: TGCAGTGCTAGACTCTTTAGCAATCAGCCCCAGCATTTT. Translation: CSARLFSNQPQHF.